This TCR beta chain was sequenced for a study of blood T cell repertoires in COVID-19. Study-level information: Donors in the United States, Italy and Spain gave samples during acute or convalescent COVID-19. From T cells, B-cell-depleted T cells, or PBMCs came the material, which was cDNA or gDNA.

V trimming: 5 bases; J trimming: 7 bases; junction bases outside the gene matches: 7. The length of the CDR3 is 13 residues. In the authors' workflow: Estimates of nucleated cell counts were drawn from the amplification of reference gene primers. Libraries were prepared by immunoSEQ multiplex PCR; TCRdb keeps only in-frame clonotypes and omits some of them. From that table come the V and J calls and clone size; the DNA was used to work out D and trimming. The repertoire holds roughly 84,000 clones, with roughly 75% as singletons. V usage is TRBV12-3 or TRBV12-4 and J usage is TRBJ2-5, with 7 bases lining up with TRBD1. This receptor was obtained from a woman aged 50 to 60 with acute or convalescent COVID-19. The sequencing sample was made of peripheral blood. This CDR3 is CASSIGQVRTQYF. CDR3 bases: TGTGCCAGCAGTATAGGACAGGTGCGGACCCAGTACTTC.